This T cell receptor beta chain was profiled in a study of blood T cell repertoires in COVID-19. Study in general: Whether acute or convalescent, the COVID-19 samples came from the United States, Italy and Spain.

Trimming at V came to 8 bases and at J to 4 bases, leaving 4 bases not matched to a gene. Germline CDR1 and CDR2: SGHAT and FQNNGV. CDR3 size: 14 residues. Sequenced by immunoSEQ multiplex PCR; TCRdb stores in-frame clones only, minus some. Of around 450,000 clones listed, approximately 90% are singletons. Clinical history as reported by participants underpinned cohort assignment. This sequence joins TRBV11-2 and TRBJ2-2; 10 bases are a match to TRBD2. The receptor was derived from a woman aged 18-29 years with acute COVID-19. Sequenced material: PBMCs or T cells enriched from blood (not recorded which). CDR3 region: CASGIAGGTGELFF. For the CDR3, the DNA is TGTGCCAGCGGGATAGCGGGGGGCACCGGGGAGCTGTTTTTT.